This TCR beta chain was observed in a study of CD8 T cells in ankylosing spondylitis (dated by TCRdb to between 2016 and 2019). Regarding the study in general: To find TCR variants linked to disease, the study profiled T cell receptor beta repertoires in ankylosing spondylitis patients and healthy donors. Peripheral blood was sampled, and synovial fluid was additionally collected from ankylosing spondylitis patients. In total, the full study cohort was made up of some 100 healthy donors and 25 ankylosing spondylitis patients.

Data came from an Illumina HiSeq 2500. Quantitative 5'-RACE with molecular barcodes was used to prepare TCR beta libraries. The study's own analysis went as follows. A new computational method based on a probabilistic model of VDJ rearrangement was used to identify disease-linked TCR variants. TCRdb took the public reads, trimmed them with fastp at Q25, ran MiXCR for clone calling and kept in-frame beta chains. Rows with a matching CDR3 protein are joined into one entry that keeps the most common DNA and genes. The V and J calls were not made by the authors but by TCRdb's processing. In this sample the table shows around 250,000 distinct CDR3 sequences, roughly 18% of which occur a single time. Roughly 34% of the sample is taken by the ten largest. The CDR3 spans 15 residues, from the cysteine through the phenylalanine. The only DNA kept is the CDR3, 45 bases in frame from the first base. CDR1 and CDR2 are drawn from the germline V gene: MGHRA, YSYEKL. Trimming removed 1 base from V and 3 bases from J, leaving 11 bases between the germline ends.

What the research found in general, with its limitations: The disease-linked clones were reported to be significantly enriched in matched synovial fluid samples from ankylosing spondylitis patients. Some motif variants were previously reported in synovial fluid and blood of reactive arthritis patients, suggesting common disease-initiation mechanisms. The disease-linked clones had a CD8+ phenotype and were found at relatively low frequencies in peripheral blood. A TCR beta motif made up of seven or eight highly homologous amino acid variants appeared to be characteristic of blood from ankylosing spondylitis patients.

This clonotype was observed a few times. Its specific antigen is unknown. Nothing much larger sits one base from this clone, and base qualities are not available. The source of this sequence is a male donor with ankylosing spondylitis or in good health (not recorded which). The sequence joins TRBV4-1 to TRBJ2-3; the D gene remains uncertain. Sequenced: blood, either unsorted or a sorted T cell fraction (not recorded which). The CDR3 region: CASSQGSALTDTQYF. The bases read TGCGCCAGCAGCCAAGGATCCGCATTGACAGATACGCAGTATTTT.